These T cell receptor beta chains were read from a single sample in a study of T-cell reconstitution after alpha-beta-depleted transplantation in children. TCRdb reprocessed the PCR reads via MiXCR and lists one record per CDR3 protein. This table holds about a million distinct CDR3 sequences, roughly 29% found once. Specimen: PBMCs, mostly from graft donor cells, collected 360 days after TCRalphabeta/CD19-depleted stem cell transplant. These receptors all stem from a boy under two years old who had a stem cell transplant for SCID, so the T cells may come from the graft donor. Each CDR3 is given with its conserved first and last residue. Fields, in order: D gene, V gene, clone size, J gene, CDR3 DNA, CDR3 protein. A D gene is named only where the DNA matches it firmly. Clone sizes are given selectively: once, few, many, or a class where the clone is expanded.

D: NA; V: TRBV7-9; size: few; J: TRBJ2-5; DNA: TGTGCCAGCAGTTTTGCTGGGTTGATAGAGACCCAGTACTTC; CDR3: CASSFAGLIETQYF
D: NA; V: TRBV20-1; size: few; J: TRBJ1-5; DNA: TGCAGTGCTAGCGGGGAAGTGAGCAATCAGCCCCAGCATTTT; CDR3: CSASGEVSNQPQHF
D: NA; V: TRBV5-1; size: NA; J: TRBJ1-1; DNA: TGCGCCAGCAGCTTGGATTTGGACAGCATGAACACTGAAGCTTTCTTT; CDR3: CASSLDLDSMNTEAFF
D: NA; V: TRBV10-2; size: NA; J: TRBJ1-2; DNA: TGCGCCAGCAGTGTACACATCTATGGCTACACCTTC; CDR3: CASSVHIYGYTF
D: NA; V: TRBV6-2/TRBV6-3; size: many; J: TRBJ1-1; DNA: TGTGCCAGCAGCGCTGGGGTTCCGAACACTGAAGCTTTCTTT; CDR3: CASSAGVPNTEAFF
D: NA; V: TRBV7-9; size: NA; J: TRBJ1-1; DNA: TGTGCCAGCAGCTACGCGGGATCACTGAACACTGAAGCTTTCTTT; CDR3: CASSYAGSLNTEAFF
D: TRBD2; V: TRBV4-2; size: few; J: TRBJ2-1; DNA: TGTGCCAGCAGCCAAGAGTGGCGGGGGACTAATGAGCAGTTCTTC; CDR3: CASSQEWRGTNEQFF
D: NA; V: TRBV7-6; size: NA; J: TRBJ2-1; DNA: TGTGCCAGCAGCTTGGACATTAGCTCCTACAATGAGCAGTTCTTC; CDR3: CASSLDISSYNEQFF
D: TRBD2; V: TRBV18; size: few; J: TRBJ2-2; DNA: TGTGCCAGCTCACCAAGGCGGGAGACCGGGGAGCTGTTTTTT; CDR3: CASSPRRETGELFF
D: TRBD2; V: TRBV3-1; size: NA; J: TRBJ2-3; DNA: TGTGCCAGCAGCCAGACGACAGCGGGGGGGCCTCGTGATACGCAGTATTTT; CDR3: CASSQTTAGGPRDTQYF
D: TRBD1; V: TRBV12-3/TRBV12-4; size: few; J: TRBJ2-7; DNA: TGTGCCAGCAGTTTATTCGGACAGGGGGTGTACGAGCAGTACTTC; CDR3: CASSLFGQGVYEQYF
D: NA; V: TRBV12-3/TRBV12-4; size: few; J: TRBJ2-1; DNA: TGTGCCAGCAGTTTTGAGGTCACTTTGGAGCCTTACAATGAGCAGTTCTTC; CDR3: CASSFEVTLEPYNEQFF
D: NA; V: TRBV5-1; size: NA; J: TRBJ2-5; DNA: TGCGCCAGCAGCTTGTTGGGCCCCGGTGAGACCCAGTACTTC; CDR3: CASSLLGPGETQYF
D: NA; V: TRBV27; size: few; J: TRBJ2-1; DNA: TGTGCCAGCAGTTCCTTCTCCGGGACGGTTTACAATGAGCAGTTCTTC; CDR3: CASSSFSGTVYNEQFF
D: NA; V: TRBV20-1; size: few; J: TRBJ1-6; DNA: TGCAGTGCTAGAGATCCTCAGGGTTCCTATAATTCACCCCTCCACTTT; CDR3: CSARDPQGSYNSPLHF
D: TRBD2; V: TRBV9; size: many; J: TRBJ2-2; DNA: TGTGCCAGCTCCCCAGACCTAGCGGGGGGGCGAGGCGGGGAGCTGTTTTTT; CDR3: CASSPDLAGGRGGELFF
D: TRBD2; V: TRBV5-1; size: NA; J: TRBJ2-1; DNA: TGCGCCAGCAGCTCCCGTGGGCTAGCGGGACCCAATGAGCAGTTCTTC; CDR3: CASSSRGLAGPNEQFF
D: NA; V: TRBV6-5; size: NA; J: TRBJ1-3; DNA: TGTGCCAGCAGTTACCGCGCCCACTCTGGAAACACCATATATTTT; CDR3: CASSYRAHSGNTIYF
D: NA; V: TRBV20-1; size: NA; J: TRBJ2-3; DNA: TGCAGTGCTAGGAATCTAGGAGTGCGCACAGATACGCAGTATTTT; CDR3: CSARNLGVRTDTQYF
D: TRBD1; V: TRBV7-2; size: NA; J: TRBJ2-1; DNA: TGTGCCAGCATGACCGTGGACAGGGCAAATGAGCAGTTCTTC; CDR3: CASMTVDRANEQFF
D: NA; V: TRBV29-1; size: few; J: TRBJ2-3; DNA: TGCAGCGTGACAGGCTTCTACACAGATACGCAGTATTTT; CDR3: CSVTGFYTDTQYF
D: NA; V: TRBV7-2; size: few; J: TRBJ1-1; DNA: TGTGCCAGCAGCTTAGCGAGAGGGCAGGGGAACACTGAAGCTTTCTTT; CDR3: CASSLARGQGNTEAFF
D: TRBD2; V: TRBV4-1; size: NA; J: TRBJ2-2; DNA: TGCGCCAGCAGCCAAGAGGGGGGGGGTCTCACCGGGGAGCTGTTTTTT; CDR3: CASSQEGGGLTGELFF
D: TRBD1; V: TRBV15; size: few; J: TRBJ2-3; DNA: TGTGCCACCAGCCTCGACAGGGGCCTCACAGATACGCAGTATTTT; CDR3: CATSLDRGLTDTQYF
D: NA; V: TRBV6-1; size: NA; J: TRBJ2-1; DNA: TGTGCCAGCAGTGAAGAGGGAAGGAATGAGCAGTTCTTC; CDR3: CASSEEGRNEQFF
D: NA; V: TRBV5-1; size: few; J: TRBJ1-1; DNA: TGCGCCAGCAGCTTGGGGCCGGTGGCCACTGAAGCTTTCTTT; CDR3: CASSLGPVATEAFF
D: TRBD1; V: TRBV13; size: NA; J: TRBJ2-4; DNA: TGTGCCAGCAGCTACAGGGGTTGGGACATTCAGTACTTC; CDR3: CASSYRGWDIQYF
D: TRBD1; V: TRBV4-1; size: NA; J: TRBJ2-7; DNA: TGCGCCAGCAGCCCTACTTTTACAGGGGGCGGCTACGAGCAGTACTTC; CDR3: CASSPTFTGGGYEQYF
D: NA; V: TRBV9; size: few; J: TRBJ1-2; DNA: TGTGCCAGCAGCGTAGAGAGGCTTGGCTATGGCTACACCTTC; CDR3: CASSVERLGYGYTF
D: TRBD1; V: TRBV7-8; size: NA; J: TRBJ2-3; DNA: TGTGCCAGCACCATAGACAGGGGCAGAGCGCAGTATTTT; CDR3: CASTIDRGRAQYF
D: NA; V: TRBV3-1; size: few; J: TRBJ2-5; DNA: TGTGCCAGCAGCCTCGAAGAGGGTAGGATGAACCAAGAGACCCAGTACTTC; CDR3: CASSLEEGRMNQETQYF
D: NA; V: TRBV6-5; size: NA; J: TRBJ1-2; DNA: TGTGCCAGCAGTTACTCTCCAGGGTTTGGCTACACCTTC; CDR3: CASSYSPGFGYTF
D: NA; V: TRBV28; size: NA; J: TRBJ2-3; DNA: TGTGCCAGCAGTTTATTCCTAGACACAGATACGCAGTATTTT; CDR3: CASSLFLDTDTQYF
D: NA; V: TRBV10-3; size: NA; J: TRBJ2-3; DNA: TGTGCCATCAGTGACTCAGGCACAGATACGCAGTATTTT; CDR3: CAISDSGTDTQYF
D: NA; V: TRBV4-2; size: NA; J: TRBJ1-1; DNA: TGTGCCAGCAGCCGTAGGGAAGTAAGAATGAACACTGAAGCTTTCTTT; CDR3: CASSRREVRMNTEAFF
D: NA; V: TRBV7-8; size: NA; J: TRBJ2-7; DNA: TGTGCCAGCAGCTTGGAGACGGTGGGGTCCTACGAGCAGTACTTC; CDR3: CASSLETVGSYEQYF
D: NA; V: TRBV18; size: few; J: TRBJ1-5; DNA: TGTGCCAGCTCACTCCGACAGGTTTCCAATCAGCCCCAGCATTTT; CDR3: CASSLRQVSNQPQHF
D: TRBD2; V: TRBV20-1; size: few; J: TRBJ2-2; DNA: TGCAGTGCTAGAGTTTTGACTAGCGGGGGCCTAAACACCGGGGAGCTGTTTTTT; CDR3: CSARVLTSGGLNTGELFF
D: NA; V: TRBV12-3/TRBV12-4; size: NA; J: TRBJ1-6; DNA: TGTGCCAGCACGAGGGGGTCCATCTGGGGGAATTCACCCCTCCACTTT; CDR3: CASTRGSIWGNSPLHF
D: NA; V: TRBV5-1; size: many; J: TRBJ2-3; DNA: TGCGCCAGCAGCCGAGAGGGAAATACGCAGTATTTT; CDR3: CASSREGNTQYF
D: NA; V: TRBV7-9; size: NA; J: TRBJ1-1; DNA: TGTGCCAGCAGCTTAGTCCAGGCCATGAACACTGAAGCTTTCTTT; CDR3: CASSLVQAMNTEAFF
D: TRBD1; V: TRBV28; size: few; J: TRBJ1-6; DNA: TGTGCCAGCTTTCCCGGGACAGCTAATTCACCCCTCCACTTT; CDR3: CASFPGTANSPLHF
D: NA; V: TRBV29-1; size: few; J: TRBJ1-2; DNA: TGCAGCGTTGAAGGACAGTCTTCAGGCTACACCTTC; CDR3: CSVEGQSSGYTF
D: NA; V: TRBV7-2; size: NA; J: TRBJ2-2; DNA: TGTGCCAGCAGCTCCCTGCCTCAGAACACCGGGGAGCTGTTTTTT; CDR3: CASSSLPQNTGELFF
D: NA; V: TRBV12-3/TRBV12-4; size: NA; J: TRBJ2-2; DNA: TGTGCCAGCAGCCCCTCGAACTGGATCACCGGGGAGCTGTTTTTT; CDR3: CASSPSNWITGELFF
D: TRBD2; V: TRBV12-3/TRBV12-4; size: few; J: TRBJ2-5; DNA: TGTGCCAGCAGTTGGCTTGCGGGGGGGCCGGGGGAGACCCAGTACTTC; CDR3: CASSWLAGGPGETQYF
D: NA; V: TRBV5-6; size: NA; J: TRBJ2-3; DNA: TGTGCCAGCAGCTCCACAGGGATTGAGCAGTCAGATACGCAGTATTTT; CDR3: CASSSTGIEQSDTQYF
D: TRBD2; V: TRBV12-3/TRBV12-4; size: NA; J: TRBJ2-3; DNA: TGTGCCACCTTGATAATAGCGGGGGGCACAGATACGCAGTATTTT; CDR3: CATLIIAGGTDTQYF
D: NA; V: TRBV5-5; size: few; J: TRBJ2-1; DNA: TGTGCCAGCAGCGGGACACCAAGCTCCTACAATGAGCAGTTCTTC; CDR3: CASSGTPSSYNEQFF
D: TRBD1; V: TRBV29-1; size: NA; J: TRBJ2-3; DNA: TGCAGCGTTCAGAGGGACAGGGGCACAGATACGCAGTATTTT; CDR3: CSVQRDRGTDTQYF
D: NA; V: TRBV6-5; size: few; J: TRBJ1-1; DNA: TGTGCCAGCAGTTACTCCAACAGACAGAACACTGAAGCTTTCTTT; CDR3: CASSYSNRQNTEAFF
D: NA; V: TRBV15; size: NA; J: TRBJ1-5; DNA: TGTGCCACCAGCTGGGGCATCCGGGACAGCAATCAGCCCCAGCATTTT; CDR3: CATSWGIRDSNQPQHF
D: NA; V: TRBV7-2; size: NA; J: TRBJ2-2; DNA: TGTGCCAGCAGCTTCGCACCCTCGAACACCGGGGAGCTGTTTTTT; CDR3: CASSFAPSNTGELFF
D: NA; V: TRBV6-5; size: NA; J: TRBJ2-7; DNA: TGTGCCAGCAGTTACTCGGCCGGCCCTCGCTACGAGCAGTACTTC; CDR3: CASSYSAGPRYEQYF
D: NA; V: TRBV10-3; size: NA; J: TRBJ2-7; DNA: TGTGCCATCACCGAAGGAGGGTACCAGCAGTACTTC; CDR3: CAITEGGYQQYF
D: TRBD2; V: TRBV6-5; size: NA; J: TRBJ2-2; DNA: TGTGCCAGCAGTTACGTCGGGACTAGCGGGGGACCCGGGGAGCTGTTTTTT; CDR3: CASSYVGTSGGPGELFF
D: NA; V: TRBV25-1; size: few; J: TRBJ2-3; DNA: TGTGCCAGCAGTGAACCCCCCGGGGGACCCGGCGATACGCAGTATTTT; CDR3: CASSEPPGGPGDTQYF
D: NA; V: TRBV9; size: NA; J: TRBJ1-6; DNA: TGTGCCAGCAGCGCCTGGGGGTCGCTGGGTTCACCCCTCCACTTT; CDR3: CASSAWGSLGSPLHF
D: NA; V: TRBV3-1; size: NA; J: TRBJ1-5; DNA: TGTGCCAGCGGCTATAGCAATCAGCCCCAGCATTTT; CDR3: CASGYSNQPQHF
D: NA; V: TRBV5-1; size: NA; J: TRBJ2-1; DNA: TGCGCCAGCCGAAACGGATTTCCGTACAATGAGCAGTTCTTC; CDR3: CASRNGFPYNEQFF